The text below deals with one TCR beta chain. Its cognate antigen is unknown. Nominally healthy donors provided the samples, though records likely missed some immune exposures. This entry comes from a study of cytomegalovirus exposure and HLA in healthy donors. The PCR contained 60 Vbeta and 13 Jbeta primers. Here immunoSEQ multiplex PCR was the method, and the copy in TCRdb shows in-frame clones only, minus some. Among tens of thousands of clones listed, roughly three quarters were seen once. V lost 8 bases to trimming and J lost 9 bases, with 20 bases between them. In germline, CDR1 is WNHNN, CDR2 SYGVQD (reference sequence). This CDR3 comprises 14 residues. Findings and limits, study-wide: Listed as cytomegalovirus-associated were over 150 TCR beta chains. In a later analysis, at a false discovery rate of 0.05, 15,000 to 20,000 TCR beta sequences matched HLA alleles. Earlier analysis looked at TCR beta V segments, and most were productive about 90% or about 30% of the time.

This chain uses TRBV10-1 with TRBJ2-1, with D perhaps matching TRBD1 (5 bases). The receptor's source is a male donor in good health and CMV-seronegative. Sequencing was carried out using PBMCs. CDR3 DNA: TGCGCCAGCTCCGATAGGGGATGGCTGGGTGAGCAGTTCTTC. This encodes CASSDRGWLGEQFF.